This T cell receptor (beta chain) stems from a study of blood T cell repertoires in COVID-19. Germline assignment: CDR1 MDHEN and CDR2 SYDVKM. The J segment lost 10 bases and the V segment lost 4 bases, leaving 6 bases of the junction unmatched. The CDR3 runs to 13 residues. TCRdb's table, derived via immunoSEQ multiplex PCR, lists solely in-frame clones and lacks some. The sample records about 220,000 clones, roughly 84% being singletons. The V call is TRBV28, the J call TRBJ1-4, with 7 nucleotides matching TRBD1. Sequenced material: peripheral blood. The source of this sequence is a woman aged 60 to 75 who had recovered from COVID-19. The CDR3 sequence is CASSSPGGRKLFF. The CDR3 region has the DNA TGTGCCAGCAGTTCACCAGGGGGTCGAAAACTGTTTTTT.